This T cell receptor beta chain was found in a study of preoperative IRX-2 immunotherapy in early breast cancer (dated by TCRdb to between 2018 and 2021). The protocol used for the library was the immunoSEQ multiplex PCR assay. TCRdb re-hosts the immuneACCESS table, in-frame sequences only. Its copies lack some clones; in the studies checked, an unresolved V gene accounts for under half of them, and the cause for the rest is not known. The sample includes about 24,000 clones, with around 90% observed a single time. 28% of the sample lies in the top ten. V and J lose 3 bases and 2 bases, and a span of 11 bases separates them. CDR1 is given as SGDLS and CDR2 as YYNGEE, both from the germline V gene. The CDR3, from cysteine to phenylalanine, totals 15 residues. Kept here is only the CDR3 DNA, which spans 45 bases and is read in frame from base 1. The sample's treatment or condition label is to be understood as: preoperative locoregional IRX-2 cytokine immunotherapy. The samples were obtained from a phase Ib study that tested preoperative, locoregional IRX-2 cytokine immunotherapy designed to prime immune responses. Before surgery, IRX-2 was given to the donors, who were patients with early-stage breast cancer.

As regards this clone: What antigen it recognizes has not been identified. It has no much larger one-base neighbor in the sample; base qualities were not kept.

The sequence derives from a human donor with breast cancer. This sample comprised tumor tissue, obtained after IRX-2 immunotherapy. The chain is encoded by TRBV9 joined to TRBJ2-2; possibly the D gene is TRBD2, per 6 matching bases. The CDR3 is CASSASTSNTGELFF. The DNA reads TGTGCCAGCAGCGCCTCGACTAGTAACACCGGGGAGCTGTTTTTT. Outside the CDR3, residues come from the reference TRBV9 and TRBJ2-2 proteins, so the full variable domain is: DSGVTQTPKHLITATGQRVTLRCSPRSGDLSVYWYQQSLDQGLQFLIQYYNGEERAKGNILERFSAQQFPDLHSELNLSSLELGDSALYFCASSASTSNTGELFFGEGSRLTVL.